One sample yielded the 23 T cell receptor beta chains listed below, sequenced in a study of response to subunit inactivated influenza vaccine (dated by TCRdb to the late 2010s). The method was RT-PCR. Sequencing was performed on an Illumina HiSeq 2500. TCRdb reran the public reads through fastp at Q25 and MiXCR, keeping productive beta chains. Rows are unified per CDR3 protein, each entry keeping the most common DNA and genes. The sample includes roughly 790,000 distinct CDR3 sequences, with roughly 20% observed a single time. The ten biggest clones cover roughly 10% of the sample. The starting material was PBMCs from blood, obtained 5 to 6 days after vaccination. The receptors stem from a man in his fifties who received an inactivated influenza vaccine. Donor details come from another sample of the same person, matched by shared clones.

This clonotype was counted only a few times. J is TRBJ2-3 and V is TRBV29-1, with D possibly TRBD1 on 5 matching bases. The CDR3 is made up of 12 amino acids. Trimming stripped 4 bases from V and 2 bases from J, with 7 bases between. Germline-derived CDR1 and CDR2 are SQVTM and ANQGSEA. The CDR3, as DNA: TGCAGCGTTGGGACACCCACAGATACGCAGTATTTT. Residues: CSVGTPTDTQYF.

This clonotype was found a few times. The chain uses TRBV11-2 and TRBJ2-5; the D call may be TRBD1 or TRBD2 (5 bases each). CDR3 length: 16 amino acids. The germline gives CDR1 SGHAT, CDR2 FQNNGV. The V and J ends lost 1 base and 0 bases respectively, with 12 bases between them. CDR3 in DNA: TGTGCCAGCAGCTTAGTCACCGGGACCTACCAAGAGACCCAGTACTTC. Translated, it gives CASSLVTGTYQETQYF.

The rearrangement uses TRBV5-5 and TRBJ2-7, with 7 bases fitting TRBD2. With 0 bases clipped from V and 5 bases from J, the junction kept 11 bases outside the gene matches. There are 16 residues in the CDR3. CDR1 is SGHKS, CDR2 YYEKEE, per germline (reference sequence). This CDR3 is CASSLAEASSGDEQYF. The CDR3 region has the DNA TGTGCCAGCAGCTTGGCCGAAGCTAGCAGCGGGGACGAGCAGTACTTC.

The genes are TRBV27 and TRBJ2-7; 9 nucleotides align to TRBD1. This CDR3 contains 12 residues. Unmatched junction bases numbered 5, after V lost 7 bases and J lost 7 bases. CDR1 is MNHEY and CDR2 is SMNVEV in the germline V gene (reference sequence). CDR3 loop: CASTTGGKEQYF. In DNA, the CDR3 is TGTGCCAGCACCACAGGGGGCAAGGAGCAGTACTTC.

This chain links TRBV20-1 with TRBJ2-3; D call uncertain. Germline CDR1 is DFQATT and CDR2 is SNEGSKA (reference sequence). Trimming took 0 bases from V and 7 from J, leaving 11 bases between them. CDR3 length: 13 amino acids. The CDR3 protein is CSARDHGSNTQYF. CDR3 nucleotide sequence: TGCAGTGCTAGAGATCACGGCAGTAATACGCAGTATTTT.

The V call is TRBV14, the J call TRBJ2-1; unclear D gene. This CDR3 region has 16 residues. Germline V lookup: CDR1 SGHDN, CDR2 FVKESK. Between the trimmed V and J ends, which lost 1 base and 0 bases, there was a span of 10 bases. CDR3 in DNA: TGTGCCAGCAGCCAAGTCGTGGTGATCTCCTACAATGAGCAGTTCTTC. Its protein product is CASSQVVVISYNEQFF.

The table lists this clonotype with many counts. The chain joins TRBV18 to TRBJ2-1, with 7 bases identical to TRBD2. The CDR3 consists of 16 residues. Germline V CDR1 and CDR2: KGHSH, LQKENI. V lost 3 bases to trimming and J lost 1 base; unmatched junction nucleotides: 6. Here the CDR3 reads CASSPPLAASYNEQFF. The CDR3 DNA reads as TGTGCCAGCTCACCCCCCCTAGCGGCTTCCTACAATGAGCAGTTCTTC.

This clonotype was counted only a few times. The chain couples TRBV6-2 or TRBV6-3 to TRBJ1-6; 8 bases agree with TRBD1. Germline V gene sequence: CDR1 MNHEY, CDR2 SVGEGT. This CDR3 comprises 13 residues. J gave up 9 bases and V 4 bases, and 2 bases lay outside the gene matches. DNA for the CDR3: TGTGCCAGCAGTTGGACAGGGTTTTCACCCCTCCACTTT. This sequence encodes CASSWTGFSPLHF.

The chain has TRBV19 and TRBJ2-1; TRBD2 matches at 9 bases. Trimming at V came to 3 bases and at J to 6 bases, leaving 6 bases not matched to a gene. This CDR3 comprises 15 residues. Germline CDR1 and CDR2: LNHDA and SQIVND (reference sequence). In DNA form, the CDR3 reads TGTGCCAGTAGTATCGTAGCGGGAGAAAGCAATGAGCAGTTCTTC. It translates to CASSIVAGESNEQFF.

In this sample, this clonotype turned up many times. The chain joins TRBV5-1 to TRBJ2-1; TRBD2 is a possible D gene (5 bases). Germline V CDR1 and CDR2: SGHRS, YFSETQ. The CDR3 totals 15 residues. The germline V and J ends were trimmed by 4 bases and 6 bases, with 17 bases remaining between them. CDR3 coding DNA: TGCGCCAGCAGCCTTGGCAGCGGTTTGAGCAATGAGCAGTTCTTC. Translated, it gives CASSLGSGLSNEQFF.

This sequence joins TRBV7-2 and TRBJ2-7; 8 positions match TRBD2. With V trimmed by 6 bases and J by 4 bases, 8 bases remained unmatched. The CDR3 totals 14 residues. Germline V gene data show CDR1 as SGHTA and CDR2 as FQGNSA. The CDR3 region is CASRPRGVQYEQYF. The CDR3 coding sequence is TGTGCCAGCAGACCGCGGGGGGTACAATACGAGCAGTACTTC.

This clonotype was detected many times. The DNA of the CDR3 is TGTGCCAGCAGAACTAGCTCTGGGGCCAACGTCCTGACTTTC. Its translation is CASRTSSGANVLTF. This chain links TRBV12-3 or TRBV12-4 with TRBJ2-6; weak D call: TRBD2 (5 bases). Trimming removed 6 bases at V and 0 bases at J, with 6 bases between. This CDR3 is built from 14 residues.

The count of this clonotype is one. The V call is TRBV20-1, the J call TRBJ2-2; the match to TRBD1 covers 8 bases. V lost 4 bases and J lost 0; bases outside the gene matches: 4. CDR1 is DFQATT, CDR2 SNEGSKA, per germline (reference sequence). The length of the CDR3 is 15 residues. This chain's CDR3 is CSATGQGTNTGELFF. CDR3 nucleotide sequence: TGCAGTGCTACCGGACAGGGAACGAACACCGGGGAGCTGTTTTTT.

This chain links TRBV28 with TRBJ1-4; 8 bases agree with TRBD1. CDR1 and CDR2 from the germline V gene are MDHEN and SYDVKM. The J segment lost 8 bases and the V segment lost 5 bases, leaving 10 bases of the junction unmatched. This CDR3 spans 15 amino acids. The CDR3 coding sequence is TGTGCCAGCAGTCGCTCCGGACAGGGAGGGGAAAAACTGTTTTTT. As protein: CASSRSGQGGEKLFF.

This clonotype has only a few counts. The V call is TRBV6-5, the J call TRBJ2-5, with 9 nucleotides matching TRBD1. The V gene end was trimmed by 4 bases and the J gene end by 3 bases; junction bases not matched to a gene: 9. This CDR3 region has 16 residues. Germline CDR1 MNHEY, CDR2 SVGAGI. The chain's CDR3 is CASSSLTGGMKETQYF. The CDR3 DNA reads TGTGCCAGCAGTTCATTGACAGGGGGGATGAAAGAGACCCAGTACTTC.

In this sample, this clonotype turned up a few times. This chain connects TRBV3-1 to TRBJ2-7, with D tentatively TRBD2 (5 bases). Trimming took 1 base from V and 0 from J, leaving 10 bases between them. Germline lookup yields CDR1 LGHDT and CDR2 YNNKEL (reference sequence). The CDR3 has 15 amino acids. The CDR3 coding sequence is TGTGCCAGCAGCCAAGCAGCGGTCAGCTCCTACGAGCAGTACTTC. Encoded protein: CASSQAAVSSYEQYF.

On this clonotype: The junction departs from the called germline gene at one end, perhaps through a read error. The chain links TRBV29-1 to TRBJ2-5, with 8 bases identical to TRBD1. Germline V gives CDR1 SQVTM, CDR2 ANQGSEA. The CDR3 contains 17 residues. In nucleotides, the CDR3 is TGCAGCGCCTTATACGAGACAGGGGCGCACCTTCAAGATACCCAGTACTTC. It yields the protein CSALYETGAHLQDTQYF.

The chain is built from TRBV6-2 or TRBV6-3 and TRBJ1-5; D is undetermined. Trimming removed 0 bases from V and 9 bases from J, with 6 bases in between. CDR3 length: 12 amino acids. Germline CDR1 MNHEY, CDR2 SVGEGT. CDR3 loop: CASSYSRRPQHF. CDR3 nucleotide sequence: TGTGCCAGCAGTTACTCGAGACGGCCCCAGCATTTT.

About this clonotype: One end of the junction fails to match germline, which may point to a read error. The chain employs TRBV3-1 and TRBJ2-2, with 8 bases identical to TRBD2. Per germline, CDR1 LGHDT and CDR2 YNNKEL (reference sequence). This CDR3 has 17 amino acids. The CDR3 region is CACSQDGGLGNTGELFF. DNA of the CDR3: TGTGCCTGCAGCCAAGATGGGGGACTAGGAAACACCGGGGAGCTGTTTTTT.

The V gene is TRBV6-5, the J gene TRBJ1-6; a possible D gene is TRBD1 (5 bases). This CDR3 spans 18 amino acids. Per the germline V gene, CDR1 is MNHEY and CDR2 is SVGAGI. Trimming left V 0 bases short and J 6 bases short, with 18 bases between. The CDR3 DNA sequence: TGTGCCAGCAGTTACTCGGACCCAGCCGGGGCGTTTAATTCACCCCTCCACTTT. Amino acids: CASSYSDPAGAFNSPLHF.

This clonotype came up a few times. V gene TRBV20-1 combines with J gene TRBJ2-5; D may be TRBD1 or TRBD2 (5 bases each). This CDR3 comprises 16 residues. V shed 1 base and J shed 2 bases, with 17 bases lying between them. Germline V lookup: CDR1 DFQATT, CDR2 SNEGSKA (reference sequence). The CDR3 DNA reads TGCAGTGCTAGAGGGCTGGGGCTAGCTCTACAAGAGACCCAGTACTTC. Translating it yields CSARGLGLALQETQYF.

The V gene is TRBV29-1, the J gene TRBJ2-3; D tentatively fits TRBD1 or TRBD2 (6 bases each). V was trimmed by 6 bases and J by 4 bases, leaving 14 bases between them. Germline V lookup: CDR1 SQVTM, CDR2 ANQGSEA. The CDR3 runs 13 residues. The CDR3 DNA sequence: TGCAGCGTCCCCCCCGGGGGCGCAGATACGCAGTATTTT. The encoded protein is CSVPPGGADTQYF.

The chain couples TRBV7-8 to TRBJ2-5, with D unclear. The V and J ends lost 0 bases and 5 bases respectively, with 10 bases between them. CDR1 and CDR2 from the germline V gene are SGHVS and FQNEAQ. CDR3 length equals 14 residues. The CDR3 DNA follows: TGTGCCAGCAGCTTAGCCTACCGCCCCGAGACCCAGTACTTC. Its translation is CASSLAYRPETQYF.